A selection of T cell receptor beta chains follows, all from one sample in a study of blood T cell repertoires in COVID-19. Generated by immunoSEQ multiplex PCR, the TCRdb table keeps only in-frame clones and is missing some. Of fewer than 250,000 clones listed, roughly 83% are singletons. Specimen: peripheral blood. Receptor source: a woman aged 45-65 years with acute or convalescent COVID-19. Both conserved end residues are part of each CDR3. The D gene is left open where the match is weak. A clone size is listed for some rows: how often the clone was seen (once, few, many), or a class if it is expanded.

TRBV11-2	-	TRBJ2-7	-	CASSSGYESSYEQYF	TGTGCCAGCAGCTCAGGTTACGAGAGCTCCTACGAGCAGTACTTC
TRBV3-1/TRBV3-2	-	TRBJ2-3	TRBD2	CASSQTPLAGGPKRTDTQYF	TGTGCCAGCAGCCAAACACCTCTAGCGGGGGGGCCGAAGCGGACAGATACGCAGTATTTT
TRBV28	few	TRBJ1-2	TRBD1	CASSVLRSRQGEILGGYTF	TGTGCCAGCAGTGTGCTTAGGTCAAGACAGGGGGAAATTTTGGGAGGCTACACCTTC
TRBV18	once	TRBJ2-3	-	CASSPQGTDTQYF	TGTGCCAGCTCACCGCAGGGAACAGATACGCAGTATTTT
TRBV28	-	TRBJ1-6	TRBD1	CASSLTGGAYFNSPLHF	TGTGCCAGCAGTTTAACAGGGGGCGCGTATTTCAATTCACCCCTCCACTTT
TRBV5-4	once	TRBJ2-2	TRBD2	CASSFPGLAGGQSKGELFF	TGTGCCAGCAGCTTCCCGGGACTAGCGGGGGGGCAGAGTAAGGGGGAGCTGTTTTTT
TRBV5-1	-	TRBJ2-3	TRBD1	CASKQGAGTDTQYF	TGCGCCAGCAAGCAGGGGGCAGGCACAGATACGCAGTATTTT
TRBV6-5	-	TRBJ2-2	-	CASRTGLRGELFF	TGTGCCAGCAGAACAGGTCTCCGGGGGGAGCTGTTTTTT
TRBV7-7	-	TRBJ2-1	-	CASSLQSFGPYNEQFF	TGTGCTAGCAGCTTACAGAGCTTTGGGCCTTACAATGAGCAGTTCTTC
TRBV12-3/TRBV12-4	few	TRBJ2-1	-	CASSVYNEQFF	TGTGCCAGCAGCGTCTACAATGAGCAGTTCTTC
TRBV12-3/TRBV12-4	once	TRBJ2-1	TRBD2	CASSLGGGDEQFF	TGTGCCAGCAGTTTGGGCGGGGGGGATGAGCAGTTCTTC
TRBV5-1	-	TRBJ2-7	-	CASSLDPFSYEQYF	TGCGCCAGCAGCTTGGATCCATTCTCCTACGAGCAGTACTTC
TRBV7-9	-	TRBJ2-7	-	CASSRHTGYEQYF	TGTGCCAGCAGCCGACACACAGGGTACGAGCAGTACTTC
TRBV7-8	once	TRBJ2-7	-	CASSTIGGRTYEQYF	TGTGCCAGCAGCACCATTGGAGGGAGGACCTACGAGCAGTACTTC
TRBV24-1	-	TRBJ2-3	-	CATSDTQGSYQLYF	TGTGCCACCAGTGATACCCAGGGTAGCTACCAGCTGTATTTT
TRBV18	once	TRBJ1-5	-	CASSRAEFNQPQHF	TGTGCCAGCTCACGGGCAGAATTCAATCAGCCCCAGCATTTT
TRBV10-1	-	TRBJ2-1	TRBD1	CARRRQGIGLVYGNEQFF	TGCGCCCGCCGCCGACAGGGGATAGGACTGGTCTACGGGAATGAGCAGTTCTTC
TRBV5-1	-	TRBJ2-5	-	CASSSMTGNQETQYF	TGCGCCAGCAGCTCGATGACAGGTAACCAAGAGACCCAGTACTTC
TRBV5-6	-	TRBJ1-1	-	CASSLGRGGNTEAFF	TGTGCCAGCAGCTTGGGGAGGGGAGGGAACACTGAAGCTTTCTTT
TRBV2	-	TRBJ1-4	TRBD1	CASSGQGGEKLFF	TGTGCCAGCAGTGGACAGGGTGGGGAAAAACTGTTTTTT
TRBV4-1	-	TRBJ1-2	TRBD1	CASRSGTGNYGYTF	TGCGCCAGCAGATCCGGGACAGGGAACTATGGCTACACCTTC
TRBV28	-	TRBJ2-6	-	CASSSITGLGANVLTF	TGTGCCAGCAGCTCGATTACAGGGCTGGGGGCCAACGTCCTGACTTTC
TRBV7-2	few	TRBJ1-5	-	CASSTTPGVGQPQHF	TGTGCCAGCAGCACGACCCCAGGGGTCGGGCAGCCCCAGCATTTT
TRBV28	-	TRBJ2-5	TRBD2	CASSLWVAGAQETQYF	TGTGCCAGCAGTTTATGGGTAGCGGGAGCACAAGAGACCCAGTACTTC
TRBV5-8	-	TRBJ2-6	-	CATAGRSSGANVLTF	TGTGCCACCGCTGGGCGCTCCTCTGGGGCCAACGTCCTGACTTTC
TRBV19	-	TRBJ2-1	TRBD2	CASNRWGRTSSYNEQFF	TGTGCCAGTAACCGATGGGGGAGGACTAGCTCCTACAATGAGCAGTTCTTC
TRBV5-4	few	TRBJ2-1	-	CASSVMVQGDEQFF	TGTGCCAGCAGCGTAATGGTACAGGGCGATGAGCAGTTCTTC
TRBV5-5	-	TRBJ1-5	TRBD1	CASSQTGAQPQHF	TGTGCCAGCAGCCAAACAGGGGCTCAGCCCCAGCATTTT
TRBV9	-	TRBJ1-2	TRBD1	CASSLESRTGIYGYTF	TGTGCCAGCAGCTTAGAATCCCGGACAGGGATCTATGGCTACACCTTC
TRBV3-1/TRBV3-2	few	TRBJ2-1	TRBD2	CASSQATSGPKGNEQFF	TGTGCCAGCAGCCAAGCTACTAGCGGCCCCAAGGGTAATGAGCAGTTCTTC
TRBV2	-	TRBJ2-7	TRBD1	CASQDRASYEQYF	TGTGCCAGCCAGGACAGGGCCTCCTACGAGCAGTACTTC
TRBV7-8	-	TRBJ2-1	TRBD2	CASSLGAGGLNEQFF	TGTGCCAGCAGCTTAGGAGCGGGGGGGCTAAATGAGCAGTTCTTC
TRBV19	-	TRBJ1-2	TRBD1	CASTVEQGAGYTF	TGTGCCAGTACAGTCGAGCAGGGGGCTGGCTACACCTTC
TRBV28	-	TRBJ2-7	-	CALTPLVRENYEQYF	TGTGCCCTCACTCCACTCGTCCGGGAGAACTACGAGCAGTACTTC
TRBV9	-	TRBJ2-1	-	CASSVEALVYNEQFF	TGTGCCAGCAGCGTAGAGGCGCTAGTATACAATGAGCAGTTCTTC
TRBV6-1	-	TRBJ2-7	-	CASSEVEGGPYEQYF	TGTGCCAGCAGTGAAGTAGAGGGAGGCCCCTACGAGCAGTACTTC
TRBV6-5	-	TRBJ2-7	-	CASKPGQNSYEQYF	TGTGCCAGTAAACCCGGACAAAACTCCTACGAGCAGTACTTC